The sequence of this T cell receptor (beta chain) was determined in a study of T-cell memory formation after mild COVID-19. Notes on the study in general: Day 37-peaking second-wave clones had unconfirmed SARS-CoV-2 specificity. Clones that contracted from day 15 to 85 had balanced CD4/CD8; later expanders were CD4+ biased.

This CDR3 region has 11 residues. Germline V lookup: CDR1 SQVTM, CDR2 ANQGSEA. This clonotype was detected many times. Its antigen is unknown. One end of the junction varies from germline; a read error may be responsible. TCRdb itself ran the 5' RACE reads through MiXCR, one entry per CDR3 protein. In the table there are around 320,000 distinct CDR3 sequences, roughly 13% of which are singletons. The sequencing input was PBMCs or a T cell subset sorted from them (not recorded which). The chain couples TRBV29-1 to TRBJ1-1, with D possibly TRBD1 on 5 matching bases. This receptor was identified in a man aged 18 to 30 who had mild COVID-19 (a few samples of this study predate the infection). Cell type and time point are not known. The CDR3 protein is CTGLRNTEAFF. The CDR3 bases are TGTACAGGTCTGAGGAACACTGAAGCTTTCTTT.